Listed here are 9 T cell receptor beta chains from one sample, sequenced in a study of control samples from healthy donors and cancer patients (dated by TCRdb to about 2020). The library was built by means of the immunoSEQ multiplex PCR assay. TCRdb took this table from immuneACCESS and kept in-frame rearrangements with V and J called. Such tables lack part of the clones; where checked against another copy, unresolved V genes explain under half of the gap, and the rest is unexplained. In all, the sample holds about 110,000 clones, and roughly 88% of those were seen once. Approximately 3.7% of the sample is taken by the ten largest. Sequencing was done on a sample of PBMCs. All receptors derive from a woman in her sixties or seventies with lung cancer.

The genes are TRBV30 and TRBJ2-1; 13 bases align to TRBD2. V lost 0 bases and J lost 10; bases outside the gene matches: 6. This CDR3 spans 15 amino acids. CDR1 GTSNPN and CDR2 SVGIG come from the germline V gene (reference sequence). CDR3 loop: CAWSVVLAGGGEQFF. DNA for the CDR3: TGTGCCTGGAGTGTAGTACTAGCGGGAGGGGGGGAGCAGTTCTTC.

A note on this clone: The junction differs from germline at one of its ends, possibly a read error. This CDR3 is also generated by other DNA sequences in the sample. This chain joins TRBV7-9 and TRBJ1-1; the D is unclear. This CDR3 contains 13 residues. Germline assignment: CDR1 SEHNR and CDR2 FQNEAQ (reference sequence). As DNA, the CDR3 is TGCGCCAGCAGCCAACAGATGAACACTGAAGCTTTCTTT. Amino acids: CASSQQMNTEAFF.

The V gene is TRBV10-3, the J gene TRBJ1-1, with 8 bases that match TRBD1. In germline, CDR1 is ENHRY, CDR2 SYGVKD. The CDR3 totals 16 residues. V was pared by 3 bases and J by 5 bases, with 11 bases of the junction left unmatched. The DNA of the CDR3 is TGTGCCATCAGTGACCGGACAGGGCTCGCAGGGACTGAAGCTTTCTTT. Its translation: CAISDRTGLAGTEAFF.

For this clone: Other DNA sequences in this specimen translate into the identical CDR3. V is TRBV5-1 and J is TRBJ2-2; D gene uncertain. Trimming removed 0 bases from V and 3 bases from J, with 3 bases in between. Germline lookup yields CDR1 SGHRS and CDR2 YFSETQ. This CDR3 spans 13 amino acids. In DNA form, the CDR3 reads TGCGCCAGCAGCTTGGCCGACACCGGGGAGCTGTTTTTT. Translating it yields CASSLADTGELFF.

The V and J genes are TRBV4-2 and TRBJ1-1; D is ambiguous. The CDR3 loop spans 15 amino acids. Trimming left V 0 bases short and J 4 bases short, with 12 bases between. CDR1 and CDR2 (germline): LGHNA, YNFKEQ. The CDR3 is CASSQDLEGSTEAFF. DNA for the CDR3: TGTGCCAGCAGCCAAGATTTGGAGGGTAGCACTGAAGCTTTCTTT.

The rearrangement links TRBV28 to TRBJ2-7, with TRBD1 identical over 9 bases. The length of the CDR3 is 17 residues. The V segment lost 5 bases and the J segment 2 bases; nucleotides outside the gene matches: 13. CDR1 and CDR2 (germline): MDHEN, SYDVKM. CDR3 loop: CASSPPHRTGEPYEQYF. CDR3 bases: TGTGCCAGCAGTCCCCCCCATCGGACAGGGGAACCCTACGAGCAGTACTTC.

This clone was seen just once. The CDR3 protein is CATSILREVATNEKLFF. CDR3 DNA sequence: TGTGCCACCAGCATTTTAAGAGAGGTCGCAACTAATGAAAAACTGTTTTTT. The V call is TRBV15, the J call TRBJ1-4, with D unclear. V lost 4 bases, J lost 0 bases, and 15 bases lay in between. CDR1 LNHNV and CDR2 YYDKDF come from the germline V gene (reference sequence). CDR3 size: 17 residues.

The gene calls are TRBV6-6 and TRBJ1-2; possible D gene TRBD1, 6 bases. The CDR3 runs 17 residues. The germline gives CDR1 MNHNY, CDR2 SVGAGI (reference sequence). Trimming pared 5 bases from V and 8 bases from J, leaving 27 bases between. CDR3 sequence reads: CASSPRDTDTAATGYTF. DNA of the CDR3: TGTGCCAGCAGTCCCCGGGACACGGATACCGCGGCCACGGGCTACACCTTC.

The chain combines TRBV19 with TRBJ1-2; no clear D gene. The V and J ends lost 7 bases and 3 bases respectively, with 15 bases between them. This CDR3 region has 14 residues. From germline, CDR1 is LNHDA and CDR2 SQIVND (reference sequence). CDR3 in amino acids: CASTPLRVDYGYTF. The CDR3 DNA sequence: TGTGCCAGTACACCCCTTAGAGTAGACTATGGCTACACCTTC.